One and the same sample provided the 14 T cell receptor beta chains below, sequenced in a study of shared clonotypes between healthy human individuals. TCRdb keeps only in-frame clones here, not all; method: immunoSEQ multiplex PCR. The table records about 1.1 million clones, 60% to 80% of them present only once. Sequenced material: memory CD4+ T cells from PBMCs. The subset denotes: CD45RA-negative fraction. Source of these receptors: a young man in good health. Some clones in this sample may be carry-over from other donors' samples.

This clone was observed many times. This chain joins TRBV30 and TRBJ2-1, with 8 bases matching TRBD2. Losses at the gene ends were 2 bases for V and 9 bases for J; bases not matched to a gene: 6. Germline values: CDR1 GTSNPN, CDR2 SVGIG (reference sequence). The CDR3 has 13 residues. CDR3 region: CAWSWTSTVEQFF. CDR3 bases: TGTGCCTGGAGTTGGACTAGCACAGTTGAGCAGTTCTTC.

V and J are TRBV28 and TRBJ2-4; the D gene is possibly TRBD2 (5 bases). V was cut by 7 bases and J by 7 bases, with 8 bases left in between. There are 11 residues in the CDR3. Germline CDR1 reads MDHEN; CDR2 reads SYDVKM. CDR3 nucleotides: TGTGCCAGCATGAGGGAGAACATTCAGTACTTC. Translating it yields CASMRENIQYF.

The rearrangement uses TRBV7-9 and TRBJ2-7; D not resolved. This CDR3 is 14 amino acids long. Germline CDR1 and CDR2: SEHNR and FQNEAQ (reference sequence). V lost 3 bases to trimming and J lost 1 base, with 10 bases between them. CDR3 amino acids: CASSFVGPSYEQYF. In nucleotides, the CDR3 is TGTGCCAGCAGCTTTGTAGGACCGTCCTACGAGCAGTACTTC.

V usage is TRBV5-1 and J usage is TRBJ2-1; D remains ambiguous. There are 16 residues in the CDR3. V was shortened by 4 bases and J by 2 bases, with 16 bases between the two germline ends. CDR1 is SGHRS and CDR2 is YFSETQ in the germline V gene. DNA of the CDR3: TGCGCCAGCAGCCCCAGCGCGAACCCTACCTACAATGAGCAGTTCTTC. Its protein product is CASSPSANPTYNEQFF.

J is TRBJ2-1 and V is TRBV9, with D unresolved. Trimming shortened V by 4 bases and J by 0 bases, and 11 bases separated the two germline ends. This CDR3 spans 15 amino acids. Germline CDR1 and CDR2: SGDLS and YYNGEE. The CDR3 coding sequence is TGTGCCAGCAGCATCGACCCCAACTCCTACAATGAGCAGTTCTTC. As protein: CASSIDPNSYNEQFF. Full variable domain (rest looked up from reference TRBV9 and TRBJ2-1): DSGVTQTPKHLITATGQRVTLRCSPRSGDLSVYWYQQSLDQGLQFLIQYYNGEERAKGNILERFSAQQFPDLHSELNLSSLELGDSALYFCASSIDPNSYNEQFFGPGTRLTVL.

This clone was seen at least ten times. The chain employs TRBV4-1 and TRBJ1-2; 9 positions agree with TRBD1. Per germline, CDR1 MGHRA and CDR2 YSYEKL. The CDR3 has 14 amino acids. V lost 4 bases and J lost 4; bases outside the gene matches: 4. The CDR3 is CASSPTGGGYGYTF. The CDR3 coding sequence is TGCGCCAGCAGCCCCACAGGGGGCGGCTATGGCTACACCTTC.

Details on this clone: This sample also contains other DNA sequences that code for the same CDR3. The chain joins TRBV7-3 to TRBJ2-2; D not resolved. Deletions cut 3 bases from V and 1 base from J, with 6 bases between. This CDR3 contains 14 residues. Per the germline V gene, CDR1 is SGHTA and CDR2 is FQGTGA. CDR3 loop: CASSLGLNTGELFF. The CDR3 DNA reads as TGTGCCAGCAGCTTGGGTCTGAACACCGGGGAGCTGTTTTTT.

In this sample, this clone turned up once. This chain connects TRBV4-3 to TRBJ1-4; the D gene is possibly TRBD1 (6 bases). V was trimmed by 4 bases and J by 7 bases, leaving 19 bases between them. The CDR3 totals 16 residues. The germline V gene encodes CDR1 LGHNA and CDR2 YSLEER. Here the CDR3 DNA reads TGCGCCAGCAGCCTCAACTCAGGGGCTGGGGGTGAAAAACTGTTTTTT. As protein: CASSLNSGAGGEKLFF.

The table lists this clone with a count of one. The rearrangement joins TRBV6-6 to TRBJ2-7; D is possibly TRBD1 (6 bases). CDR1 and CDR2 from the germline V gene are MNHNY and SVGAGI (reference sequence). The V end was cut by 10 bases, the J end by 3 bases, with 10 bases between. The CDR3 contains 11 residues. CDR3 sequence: CATSQGYEQYF. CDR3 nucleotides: TGTGCCACCTCACAGGGCTACGAGCAGTACTTC.

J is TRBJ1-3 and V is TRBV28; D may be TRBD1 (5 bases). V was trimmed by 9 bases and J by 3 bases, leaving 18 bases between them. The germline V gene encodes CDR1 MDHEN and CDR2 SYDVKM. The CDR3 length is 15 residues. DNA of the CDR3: TGTGCCAGTAACCAGGGCCCCGGGGGTGGAAACACCATATATTTT. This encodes CASNQGPGGGNTIYF.

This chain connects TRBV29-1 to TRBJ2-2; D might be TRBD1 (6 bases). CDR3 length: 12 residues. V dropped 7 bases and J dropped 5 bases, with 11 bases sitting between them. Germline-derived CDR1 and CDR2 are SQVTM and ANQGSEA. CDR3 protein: CSASQGTGELFF. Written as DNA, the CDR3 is TGCAGCGCCTCCCAGGGGACCGGGGAGCTGTTTTTT.

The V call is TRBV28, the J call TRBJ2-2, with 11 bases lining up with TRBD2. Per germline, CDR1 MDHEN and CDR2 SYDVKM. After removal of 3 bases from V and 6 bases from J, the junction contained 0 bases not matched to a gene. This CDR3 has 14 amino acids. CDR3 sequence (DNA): TGTGCCAGCAGTTTTAGCGGGAGGGCCGGGGAGCTGTTTTTT. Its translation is CASSFSGRAGELFF.

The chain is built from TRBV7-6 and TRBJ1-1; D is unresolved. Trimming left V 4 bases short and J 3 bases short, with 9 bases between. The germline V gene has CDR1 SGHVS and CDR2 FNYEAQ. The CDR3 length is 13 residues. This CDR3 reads CASSSYWDTEAFF. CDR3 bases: TGTGCCAGCAGCTCCTACTGGGACACTGAAGCTTTCTTT. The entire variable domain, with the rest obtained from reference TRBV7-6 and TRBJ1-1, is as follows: GAGVSQSPRYKVTKRGQDVALRCDPISGHVSLYWYRQALGQGPEFLTYFNYEAQQDKSGLPNDRFSAERPEGSISTLTIQRTEQRDSAMYRCASSSYWDTEAFFGQGTRLTVV.

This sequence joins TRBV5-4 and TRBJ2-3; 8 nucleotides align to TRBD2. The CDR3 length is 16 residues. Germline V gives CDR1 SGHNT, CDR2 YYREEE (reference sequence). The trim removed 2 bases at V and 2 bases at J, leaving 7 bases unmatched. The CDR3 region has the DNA TGTGCCAGCAGCTTTCCGGGGCGGGAGGTCACAGATACGCAGTATTTT. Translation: CASSFPGREVTDTQYF.